A selection of T cell receptor beta chains follows, all from one sample in a study of T cell responses to AZD1222 COVID-19 vaccine. Assay used: immunoSEQ multiplex PCR; TCRdb lists only in-frame clones, some missing. Among roughly 120,000 clones listed, around 89% were seen once. Source: peripheral blood, taken on day 0 of AZD1222 vaccination. The receptors here all came from an adult in good health. Each CDR3 is given with its conserved first and last residue. D genes are given only for firm matches. Rows may omit the clone size; those that give it use once, few, many or a size class.

-	TRBD2	TRBV3-1/TRBV3-2	TRBJ2-1	CASSQDGTSGRADEQFF	TGTGCCAGCAGCCAAGATGGAACTAGCGGGAGGGCCGATGAGCAGTTCTTC
few	TRBD1	TRBV18	TRBJ1-4	CASSPMGQGNEKLFF	TGTGCCAGCTCTCCGATGGGACAGGGTAATGAAAAACTGTTTTTT
-	-	TRBV11-2	TRBJ1-5	CASSLAGGPNQPQHF	TGTGCCAGCAGCTTAGCGGGGGGACCTAATCAGCCCCAGCATTTT
-	-	TRBV12-3/TRBV12-4	TRBJ2-7	CASSWDLYYEQYF	TGTGCCAGCAGTTGGGACCTTTACTACGAGCAGTACTTC
-	-	TRBV16	TRBJ1-1	CASSQRNMNTEAFF	TGTGCCAGCAGCCAAAGAAACATGAACACTGAAGCTTTCTTT
few	-	TRBV15	TRBJ1-5	CATSRDGETGPQHF	TGTGCCACCAGCAGAGATGGGGAAACAGGGCCCCAGCATTTT
-	-	TRBV3-1/TRBV3-2	TRBJ1-1	CASSQPTGTGGLNTEAFF	TGTGCCAGCAGCCAGCCCACCGGGACCGGGGGATTGAACACTGAAGCTTTCTTT
-	TRBD1	TRBV27	TRBJ2-1	CASSSGQGAQEQFF	TGTGCCAGCAGTTCCGGACAGGGGGCGCAGGAGCAGTTCTTC
-	-	TRBV21-1	TRBJ1-6	CASLGTVDNSPLHF	TGTGCCAGCTTAGGGACAGTAGATAATTCACCCCTCCACTTT
-	TRBD2	TRBV7-2	TRBJ2-1	CASSLAAGSGGAIEQFF	TGTGCCAGCAGCTTAGCGGCGGGTAGCGGGGGGGCGATTGAGCAGTTCTTC
-	-	TRBV2	TRBJ1-1	CASRGEFNTEAFF	TGTGCCAGCAGAGGAGAGTTCAACACTGAAGCTTTCTTT
-	TRBD2	TRBV12-3/TRBV12-4	TRBJ2-7	CASRSGGWYEQYF	TGTGCCAGCAGGTCGGGGGGTTGGTACGAGCAGTACTTC
once	-	TRBV30	TRBJ1-2	CAWSVLLIGYTF	TGTGCCTGGAGTGTATTGCTGATTGGCTACACCTTC
once	TRBD2	TRBV19	TRBJ2-5	CASSQSGGLQETQYF	TGTGCCAGTAGTCAAAGCGGGGGTTTACAAGAGACCCAGTACTTC
once	TRBD1	TRBV29-1	TRBJ1-2	CSVEVTGAGGYTF	TGCAGCGTTGAAGTGACAGGGGCTGGTGGCTACACCTTC
once	-	TRBV3-1/TRBV3-2	TRBJ1-2	CASSQEPTGALYGYTF	TGTGCCAGCAGCCAAGAGCCGACGGGTGCATTATATGGCTACACCTTC
-	-	TRBV12-3/TRBV12-4	TRBJ1-1	CASSPNRKGQAFF	TGTGCCAGCAGCCCTAACAGGAAGGGGCAAGCTTTCTTT
-	-	TRBV10-3	TRBJ1-3	CAISESVLSAEGNTIYF	TGTGCCATCAGTGAGTCTGTTTTGTCTGCAGAAGGAAACACCATATATTTT
once	TRBD2	TRBV2	TRBJ2-1	CASRRSGGAYNEQFF	TGTGCCAGCAGACGTAGCGGGGGGGCCTACAATGAGCAGTTCTTC
once	TRBD1	TRBV4-1	TRBJ1-5	CASSQGLQGAWGSNQPQHF	TGCGCCAGCAGCCAAGGGCTCCAGGGGGCTTGGGGAAGCAATCAGCCCCAGCATTTT
-	TRBD1	TRBV3-1/TRBV3-2	TRBJ1-2	CASSLPGQGGYGYTF	TGTGCCAGCAGTCTTCCGGGACAGGGTGGCTATGGCTACACCTTC
-	-	TRBV27	TRBJ1-1	CASSVPGRNTEAFF	TGTGCCAGCAGTGTACCCGGCAGGAACACTGAAGCTTTCTTT
-	TRBD1	TRBV5-4	TRBJ2-7	CASSVGTGGSYEQYF	TGTGCCAGCAGCGTAGGGACAGGTGGTTCCTACGAGCAGTACTTC
-	TRBD1	TRBV3-1/TRBV3-2	TRBJ2-4	CASSHFDRDKNIQYF	TGTGCCAGCAGCCATTTTGACAGGGACAAAAACATTCAGTACTTC
-	-	TRBV7-8	TRBJ1-2	CASSLGSGADGYTF	TGTGCCAGCAGCTTAGGTTCAGGGGCGGATGGCTACACCTTC
-	TRBD1	TRBV11-2	TRBJ2-7	CASSAGRDREASYEQYF	TGTGCCAGCAGCGCGGGGCGGGACAGGGAAGCCTCCTACGAGCAGTACTTC
-	-	TRBV9	TRBJ1-3	CASSLYPNTIYF	TGTGCCAGCAGCCTCTACCCAAACACCATATATTTT
-	-	TRBV27	TRBJ2-2	CASSLYPESGELFF	TGTGCCAGCAGTTTATACCCGGAAAGCGGGGAGCTGTTTTTT
once	TRBD1	TRBV7-9	TRBJ1-1	CASSSQGAGTEAFF	TGTGCCAGCAGTTCACAGGGGGCCGGGACTGAAGCTTTCTTT
-	-	TRBV30	TRBJ1-1	CARSVTFGNTEAFF	TGTGCCCGGAGTGTAACGTTCGGGAACACTGAAGCTTTCTTT
-	-	TRBV6-2/TRBV6-3	TRBJ2-7	CASSYSGGYRTYEQYF	TGTGCCAGCAGTTACTCCGGGGGCTACCGAACCTACGAGCAGTACTTC
-	TRBD1	TRBV10-3	TRBJ1-2	CAIRGTGRGYTF	TGTGCCATCAGGGGGACAGGTCGAGGCTACACCTTC
-	TRBD2	TRBV20-1	TRBJ2-2	CSASLAGGTGELFF	TGCAGTGCCAGTCTAGCGGGAGGGACCGGGGAGCTGTTTTTT
-	-	TRBV3-1/TRBV3-2	TRBJ2-5	CASSQGSAGATQYF	TGTGCCAGCAGCCAAGGCTCAGCTGGGGCGACCCAGTACTTC
once	TRBD1	TRBV9	TRBJ1-6	CASSVAGTANSPLHF	TGTGCCAGCAGCGTAGCCGGGACAGCTAATTCACCCCTCCACTTT
-	-	TRBV27	TRBJ1-1	CASSFVRNTEAFF	TGTGCCAGCAGTTTTGTACGGAACACTGAAGCTTTCTTT
-	-	TRBV10-3	TRBJ1-5	CAISGEGLGNQPQHF	TGTGCCATCAGTGGGGAGGGGTTGGGCAATCAGCCCCAGCATTTT
-	-	TRBV5-1	TRBJ2-6	CASSYGSSWTGANVLTF	TGCGCCAGCAGCTATGGTTCCTCGTGGACTGGGGCCAACGTCCTGACTTTC
-	-	TRBV5-1	TRBJ1-3	CASSLKKLDSERDSGNTIYF	TGCGCCAGCAGCTTGAAAAAATTGGACAGCGAACGGGACTCTGGAAACACCATATATTTT
-	-	TRBV18	TRBJ1-5	CASSPAGLYNQPQHF	TGTGCCAGCTCACCGGCCGGGTTATACAATCAGCCCCAGCATTTT
once	TRBD1	TRBV2	TRBJ1-5	CASTEGLRGTGQPQHF	TGTGCCAGCACCGAGGGTCTCCGCGGGACAGGCCAGCCCCAGCATTTT
-	-	TRBV19	TRBJ2-6	CASSIARGEKGANVLTF	TGTGCCAGTAGTATAGCCAGGGGCGAAAAAGGGGCCAACGTCCTGACTTTC
-	-	TRBV11-2	TRBJ1-2	CASSLSFAGADGYTF	TGTGCCAGCAGCTTGAGCTTTGCGGGAGCTGATGGCTACACCTTC
-	-	TRBV7-9	TRBJ1-5	CASSSTYNQPQHF	TGTGCCAGCAGCTCCACATATAATCAGCCCCAGCATTTT
-	-	TRBV3-1/TRBV3-2	TRBJ2-2	CASSLGGNTGELFF	TGTGCCAGCAGCCTCGGAGGGAACACCGGGGAGCTGTTTTTT
-	-	TRBV27	TRBJ2-7	CASSSAGAAGEQYF	TGTGCCAGCAGTTCCGCAGGGGCGGCGGGCGAGCAGTACTTC
-	-	TRBV7-2	TRBJ1-2	CASSFNPTGVQGGYTF	TGTGCCAGCAGCTTTAACCCCACAGGAGTTCAAGGGGGCTACACCTTC
-	-	TRBV5-5	TRBJ1-6	CASSLGGNDSPLHF	TGTGCCAGCAGCTTGGGAGGGAACGATTCACCCCTCCACTTT
-	-	TRBV18	TRBJ1-5	CASSPGFIQPQHF	TGTGCCAGCTCACCAGGGTTTATACAGCCCCAGCATTTT
-	-	TRBV6-1	TRBJ1-1	CASSELSGNTEAFF	TGTGCCAGCAGTGAACTGAGCGGGAACACTGAAGCTTTCTTT
-	-	TRBV6-6	TRBJ2-1	CASSTAQGAAMGEQFF	TGTGCCAGCAGTACCGCACAGGGAGCAGCAATGGGTGAGCAGTTCTTC
-	-	TRBV11-2	TRBJ1-5	CASSYEGGRNQPQHF	TGTGCCAGCAGCTACGAAGGGGGAAGGAATCAGCCCCAGCATTTT
-	-	TRBV18	TRBJ1-1	CASSPYAGEAFF	TGTGCCAGCTCACCCTACGCCGGTGAAGCTTTCTTT
-	-	TRBV5-4	TRBJ2-5	CASSSARSETQYF	TGTGCCAGCAGCTCAGCCCGGAGCGAGACCCAGTACTTC